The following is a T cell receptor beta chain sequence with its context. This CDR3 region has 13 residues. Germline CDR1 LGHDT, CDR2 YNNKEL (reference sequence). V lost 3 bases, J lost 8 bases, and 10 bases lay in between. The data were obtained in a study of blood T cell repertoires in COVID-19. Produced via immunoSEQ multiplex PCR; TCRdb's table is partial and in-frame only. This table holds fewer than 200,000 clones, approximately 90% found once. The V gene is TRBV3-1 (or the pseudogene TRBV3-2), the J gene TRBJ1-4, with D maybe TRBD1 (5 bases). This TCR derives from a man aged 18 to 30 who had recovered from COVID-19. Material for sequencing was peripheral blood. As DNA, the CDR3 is TGTGCCAGCAGCCAGGTCCGGGGGGAAAAACTGTTTTTT. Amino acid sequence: CASSQVRGEKLFF.